The 9 T cell receptor beta chains below all came from one sample that was sequenced in a study of blood T cell repertoires in COVID-19. The data were produced by immunoSEQ multiplex PCR, yet TCRdb's version contains in-frame clones alone and is incomplete. The table includes about 160,000 clones, 82% detected once. Sample: peripheral blood. Receptor source: a woman aged 40 to 49 with COVID-19, enrolled during active disease.

This clone was seen just once. The chain carries TRBV24-1 and TRBJ2-1; TRBD2 matches 14 bases. V trimming: 4 bases; J trimming: 8 bases; junction bases outside the gene matches: 3. Looked up from germline, CDR1 is KGHDR and CDR2 is SFDVKD. The CDR3 is made up of 15 amino acids. CDR3 DNA sequence: TGTGCCACCAGTGAAGGGACTAGCGGGAGATATGAGCAGTTCTTC. This encodes CATSEGTSGRYEQFF.

V usage is TRBV18 and J usage is TRBJ2-3; the D gene is possibly TRBD2 (5 bases). The V gene's germline CDR1 is KGHSH and CDR2 LQKENI. V lost 2 bases to trimming and J lost 2 bases, with 8 bases between them. CDR3 length equals 14 residues. The chain's CDR3 is CASSPTGITDTQYF. The CDR3, as DNA: TGTGCCAGCTCACCAACGGGGATCACAGATACGCAGTATTTT.

V and J are TRBV6-5 and TRBJ1-2, with 7 bases fitting TRBD1. CDR1 and CDR2 (germline): MNHEY, SVGAGI. There are 13 residues in the CDR3. Trimming removed 6 bases from V and 6 bases from J; junction bases left unmatched: 7. The CDR3 spells CASSRQGWDGYTF. CDR3 nucleotide sequence: TGTGCCAGCAGCCGACAGGGTTGGGATGGCTACACCTTC.

This clone was counted a single time. This rearrangement joins TRBV27 to TRBJ2-7, with 9 nucleotides matching TRBD2. The CDR3 sequence is 14 residues long. Losses at the gene ends were 3 bases for V and 1 base for J; bases not matched to a gene: 1. Germline V gives CDR1 MNHEY, CDR2 SMNVEV (reference sequence). This chain's CDR3 is CASSLGLASYEQYF. As DNA, the CDR3 is TGTGCCAGCAGTTTGGGACTAGCTTCCTACGAGCAGTACTTC.

This chain uses TRBV4-1 with TRBJ1-4; D perhaps matches TRBD1 (6 bases). Germline-derived CDR1 and CDR2 are MGHRA and YSYEKL. Trimming pared 1 base from V and 12 bases from J, leaving 6 bases between. This CDR3 is 11 amino acids long. The CDR3 DNA reads TGCGCCAGCAGCCAAGGACAGGAACTGTTTTTT. This sequence encodes CASSQGQELFF.

The chain uses TRBV7-9 and TRBJ1-1, with 9 bases matching TRBD1. CDR3 length: 12 residues. With V trimmed by 6 bases and J by 11 bases, 7 bases remained unmatched. CDR1 is SEHNR, CDR2 FQNEAQ, per germline (reference sequence). DNA for the CDR3: TGTGCCAGCAGGGGACAGGGTAGGGCGGCTTTCTTT. Translated, it gives CASRGQGRAAFF. The full variable domain, with the rest looked up from reference TRBV7-9 and TRBJ1-1, is DTGVSQNPRHKITKRGQNVTFRCDPISEHNRLYWYRQTLGQGPEFLTYFQNEAQLEKSRLLSDRFSAERPKGSFSTLEIQRTEQGDSAMYLCASRGQGRAAFFGQGTRLTVV.

This chain links TRBV5-1 with TRBJ2-3; the match to TRBD1 covers 7 bases. This CDR3 has 15 residues. Germline CDR1 and CDR2: SGHRS and YFSETQ. V lost 4 bases, J lost 1 base, and 6 bases stayed unmatched. The CDR3 here is CASSTGERGTDTQYF. The DNA of the CDR3 is TGCGCCAGCAGCACAGGGGAAAGGGGCACAGATACGCAGTATTTT.

The V call is TRBV4-1, the J call TRBJ1-2, with TRBD1 matching 7 bases. Losses at the gene ends were 3 bases for V and 4 bases for J; bases not matched to a gene: 11. The length of the CDR3 is 16 residues. The germline V gene has CDR1 MGHRA and CDR2 YSYEKL. In DNA, the CDR3 is TGCGCCAGCAGCCATAGACCGGGACAGAACATCTATGGCTACACCTTC. Its translation is CASSHRPGQNIYGYTF.

The V gene is TRBV6-6, the J gene TRBJ2-1, with 8 nucleotides matching TRBD2. With V trimmed by 2 bases and J by 8 bases, 8 bases remained unmatched. Germline V gene sequence: CDR1 MNHNY, CDR2 SVGAGI (reference sequence). This CDR3 is built from 15 residues. CDR3 protein: CASSYDAGGRHEQFF. For the CDR3, the DNA is TGTGCCAGCAGTTACGACGCGGGAGGCCGGCATGAGCAGTTCTTC.